This TCR beta chain stems from a study of blood T cell repertoires in COVID-19 (dated by TCRdb to about 2020). Context from the whole study: Samples covering the acute and convalescent phases of COVID-19 were provided by collaborators in the United States, Italy and Spain. The dataset comprised deeply sampled blood TCRbeta repertoires from subjects exposed to, actively infected with, or recovered from COVID-19. The prospective study material was composed of cDNA or gDNA derived from T cells, B-cell-depleted T cells, or PBMCs. The samples were drawn from the first 160 participants of the ongoing ImmuneRACE study and from some 1,300 subjects provided by 6 global collaborators. The repertoires were released in a freely available public database meant as a resource for research on the immune response to SARS-CoV-2. Sample metadata almost always included a de-identified subject ID, COVID-19 status, age in years and sex. Where available, HLA class I and class II types were taken from metadata supplied by the sample provider and were not determined by assay-based typing. Results and caveats for the whole study, not just this receptor: The quantity of clinical and demographic metadata differed by source and by participant and was supplied without curation.

Collaborating institutions collected whole blood in K2EDTA tubes following their own protocols. For TCRbeta analysis, collaborators shipped samples in one of three forms: frozen whole blood, isolated PBMCs, or DNA extracted from either of those sample types. Based on the germline V gene (reference sequence), the CDR1 and CDR2 sequences are LGHDT and YNNKEL. V trim: 2 bases; J trim: 0 bases; unmatched bases: 7. Including the terminal cysteine and phenylalanine, the CDR3 comprises 17 residues. Just the 51-base CDR3 DNA is kept, in frame starting at base 1. About this clone itself: Its recognized antigen is unknown. Base qualities are missing; no much larger clone stands one base away.

TCRbeta CDR3 regions were amplified from genomic DNA by means of the immunoSEQ Assay, a bias-controlled multiplex PCR. The original methods were these. The number of nucleated cells in each sample was estimated from the amplification of reference gene primers within the assay. Sequence reads were collapsed and filtered to measure the absolute abundance of every unique TCRbeta CDR3 rearrangement. For each sample, productive Simpson clonality was calculated by taking the square root of Simpson's diversity index across productive rearrangements. TCRdb retrieved this table from immuneACCESS and kept in-frame rearrangements only. Not all clones are present; in checked studies, unresolved V genes account for under half, and no reason is known for the remainder. D and trimming were read from the DNA, whereas the V and J calls and clone size are those reported in that table. The sample has a few hundred thousand clones on record, approximately 80% of them singletons. Approximately 10% of the sample comes from the top ten.

The sequence links TRBV3-1 (or the pseudogene TRBV3-2) to TRBJ1-3, with 7 bases in between that match TRBD1. The sequence was collected from a man in his forties or fifties with active or convalescent COVID-19. The sequenced sample consisted of peripheral blood. CDR3 sequence: CASSQLQGTSSGNTIYF. The nucleotides are TGTGCCAGCAGCCAACTACAGGGGACGAGCTCTGGAAACACCATATATTTT.